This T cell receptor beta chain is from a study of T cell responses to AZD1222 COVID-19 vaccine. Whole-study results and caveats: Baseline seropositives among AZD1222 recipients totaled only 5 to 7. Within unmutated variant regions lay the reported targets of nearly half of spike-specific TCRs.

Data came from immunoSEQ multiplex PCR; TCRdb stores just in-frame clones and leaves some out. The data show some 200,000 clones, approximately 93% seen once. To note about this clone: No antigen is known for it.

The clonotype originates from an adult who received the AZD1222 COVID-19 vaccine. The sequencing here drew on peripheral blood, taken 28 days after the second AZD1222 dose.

The CDR3 is CASSTGTGPVEPQHF. The DNA of the CDR3 is TGCGCCAGCTCTACCGGGACGGGCCCCGTGGAGCCCCAGCATTTT. The chain carries TRBV5-1 and TRBJ1-5; the D gene is possibly TRBD1 (5 bases). The V gene lost 7 bases and the J gene lost 8 bases, with 22 bases spanning the gap. CDR1 SGHRS and CDR2 YFSETQ come from the germline V gene. This CDR3 comprises 15 residues.